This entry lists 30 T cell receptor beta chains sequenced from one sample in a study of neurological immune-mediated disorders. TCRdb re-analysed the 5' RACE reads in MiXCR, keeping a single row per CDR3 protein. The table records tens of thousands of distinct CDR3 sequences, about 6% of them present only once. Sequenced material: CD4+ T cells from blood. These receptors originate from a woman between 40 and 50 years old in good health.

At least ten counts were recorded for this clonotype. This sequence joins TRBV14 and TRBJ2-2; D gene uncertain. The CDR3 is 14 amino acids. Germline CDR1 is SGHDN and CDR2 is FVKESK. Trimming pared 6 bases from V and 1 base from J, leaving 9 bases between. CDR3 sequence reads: CASSSFLNTGELFF. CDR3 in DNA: TGTGCCAGCAGTTCCTTTTTGAACACCGGGGAGCTGTTTTTT.

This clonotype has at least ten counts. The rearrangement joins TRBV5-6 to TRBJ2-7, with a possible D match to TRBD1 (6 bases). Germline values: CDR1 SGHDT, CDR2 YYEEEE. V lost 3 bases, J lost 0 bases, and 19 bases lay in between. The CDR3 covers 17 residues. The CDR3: CASSSRDMTGRSYEQYF. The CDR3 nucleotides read TGTGCCAGCAGCTCCCGGGACATGACGGGGCGCTCCTACGAGCAGTACTTC.

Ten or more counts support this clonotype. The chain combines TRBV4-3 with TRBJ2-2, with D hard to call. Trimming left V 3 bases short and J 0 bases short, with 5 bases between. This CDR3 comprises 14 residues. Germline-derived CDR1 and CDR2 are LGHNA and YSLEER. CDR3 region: CASSQGPNTGELFF. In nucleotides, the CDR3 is TGCGCCAGCAGCCAGGGCCCGAACACCGGGGAGCTGTTTTTT.

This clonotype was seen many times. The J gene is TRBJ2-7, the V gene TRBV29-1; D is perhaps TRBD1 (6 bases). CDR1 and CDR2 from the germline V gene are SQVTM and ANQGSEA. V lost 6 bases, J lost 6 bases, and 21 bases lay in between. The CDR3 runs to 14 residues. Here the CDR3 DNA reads TGCAGCGTGGTCCCGGGACACAGTTCTCGCGAGCAGTACTTC. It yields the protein CSVVPGHSSREQYF.

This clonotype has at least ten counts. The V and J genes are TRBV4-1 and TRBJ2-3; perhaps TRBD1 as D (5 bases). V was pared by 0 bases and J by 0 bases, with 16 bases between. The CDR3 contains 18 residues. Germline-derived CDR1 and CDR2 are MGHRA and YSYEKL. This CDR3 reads CASSQDRWQDTSTDTQYF. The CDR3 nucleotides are TGCGCCAGCAGCCAAGATCGTTGGCAGGACACTAGCACAGATACGCAGTATTTT.

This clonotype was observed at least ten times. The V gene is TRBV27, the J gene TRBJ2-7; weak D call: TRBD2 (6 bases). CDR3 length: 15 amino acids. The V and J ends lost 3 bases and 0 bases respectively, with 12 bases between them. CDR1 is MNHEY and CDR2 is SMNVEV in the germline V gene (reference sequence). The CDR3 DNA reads TGTGCCAGCAGTTTGGGTGTTAGCGGCTCCTACGAGCAGTACTTC. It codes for CASSLGVSGSYEQYF.

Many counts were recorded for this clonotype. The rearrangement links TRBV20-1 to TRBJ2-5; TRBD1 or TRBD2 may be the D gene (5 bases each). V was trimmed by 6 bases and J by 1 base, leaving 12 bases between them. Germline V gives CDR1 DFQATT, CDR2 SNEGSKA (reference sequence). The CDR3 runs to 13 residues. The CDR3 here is CSALPGTQETQYF. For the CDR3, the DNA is TGCAGTGCCCTCCCCGGGACCCAAGAGACCCAGTACTTC.

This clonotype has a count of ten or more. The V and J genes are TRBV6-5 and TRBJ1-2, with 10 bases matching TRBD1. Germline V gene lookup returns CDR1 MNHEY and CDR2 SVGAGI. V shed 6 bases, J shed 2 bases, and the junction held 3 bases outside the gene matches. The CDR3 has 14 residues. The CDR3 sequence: CASRGTGDNYGYTF. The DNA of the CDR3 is TGTGCCAGCAGGGGGACAGGGGACAACTATGGCTACACCTTC.

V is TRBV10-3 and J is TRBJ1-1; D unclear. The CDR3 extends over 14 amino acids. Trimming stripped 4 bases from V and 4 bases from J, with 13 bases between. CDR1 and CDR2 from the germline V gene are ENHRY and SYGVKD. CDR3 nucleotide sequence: TGTGCCATCAGTGTCGAAGCAATGGGCACTGAAGCTTTCTTT. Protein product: CAISVEAMGTEAFF.

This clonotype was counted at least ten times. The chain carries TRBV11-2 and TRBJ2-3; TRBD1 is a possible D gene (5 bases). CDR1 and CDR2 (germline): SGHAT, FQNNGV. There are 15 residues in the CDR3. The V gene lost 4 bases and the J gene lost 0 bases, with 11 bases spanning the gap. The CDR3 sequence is CASSSWTSSTDTQYF. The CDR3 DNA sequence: TGTGCCAGCAGCTCCTGGACATCCAGCACAGATACGCAGTATTTT.

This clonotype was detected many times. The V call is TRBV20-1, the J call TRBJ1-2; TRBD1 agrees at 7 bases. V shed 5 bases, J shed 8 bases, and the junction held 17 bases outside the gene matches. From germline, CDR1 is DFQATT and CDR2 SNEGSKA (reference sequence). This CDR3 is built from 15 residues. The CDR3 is CSAPQGGPSYVGYTF. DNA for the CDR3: TGCAGTGCTCCCCAGGGGGGTCCCTCCTATGTAGGCTACACCTTC.

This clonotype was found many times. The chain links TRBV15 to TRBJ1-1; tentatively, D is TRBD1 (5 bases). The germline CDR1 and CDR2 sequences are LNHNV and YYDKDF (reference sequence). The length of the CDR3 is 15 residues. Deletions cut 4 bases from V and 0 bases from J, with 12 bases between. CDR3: CATSTPGTMNTEAFF. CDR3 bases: TGTGCCACCAGCACCCCAGGGACCATGAACACTGAAGCTTTCTTT.

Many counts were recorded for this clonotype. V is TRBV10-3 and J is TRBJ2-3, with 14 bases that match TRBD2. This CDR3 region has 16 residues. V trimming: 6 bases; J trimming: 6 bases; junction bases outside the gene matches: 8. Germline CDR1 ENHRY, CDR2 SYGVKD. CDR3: CAISERLAGGIDTQYF. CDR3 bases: TGTGCCATCAGCGAAAGACTAGCGGGAGGGATCGATACGCAGTATTTT.

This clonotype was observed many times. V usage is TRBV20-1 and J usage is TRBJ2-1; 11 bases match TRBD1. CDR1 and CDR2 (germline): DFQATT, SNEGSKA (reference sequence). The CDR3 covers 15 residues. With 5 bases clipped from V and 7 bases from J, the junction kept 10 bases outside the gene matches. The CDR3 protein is CSAPIGQGAWNEQFF. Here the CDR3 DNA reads TGCAGTGCTCCGATTGGACAGGGGGCCTGGAATGAGCAGTTCTTC.

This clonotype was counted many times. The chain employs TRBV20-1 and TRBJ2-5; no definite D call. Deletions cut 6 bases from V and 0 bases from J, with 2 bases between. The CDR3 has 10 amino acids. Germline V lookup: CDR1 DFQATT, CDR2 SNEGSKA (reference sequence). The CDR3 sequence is CSAYQETQYF. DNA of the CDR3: TGCAGTGCCTACCAAGAGACCCAGTACTTC.

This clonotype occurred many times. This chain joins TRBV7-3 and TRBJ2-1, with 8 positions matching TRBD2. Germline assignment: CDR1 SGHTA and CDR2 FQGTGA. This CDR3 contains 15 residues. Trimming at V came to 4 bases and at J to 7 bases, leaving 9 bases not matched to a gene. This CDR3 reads CASSSPELAVNEQFF. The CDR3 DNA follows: TGTGCCAGCAGCTCGCCCGAACTAGCGGTAAATGAGCAGTTCTTC.

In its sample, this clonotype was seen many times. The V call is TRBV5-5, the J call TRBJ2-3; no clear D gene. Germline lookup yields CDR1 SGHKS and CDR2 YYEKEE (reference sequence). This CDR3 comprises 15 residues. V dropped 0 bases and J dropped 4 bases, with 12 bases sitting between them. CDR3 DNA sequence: TGTGCCAGCAGCTTGGCCGTTGGCGGTGCAGATACGCAGTATTTT. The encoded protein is CASSLAVGGADTQYF. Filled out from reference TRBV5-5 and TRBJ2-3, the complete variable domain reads DAGVTQSPTHLIKTRGQQVTLRCSPISGHKSVSWYQQVLGQGPQFIFQYYEKEERGRGNFPDRFSARQFPNYSSELNVNALLLGDSALYLCASSLAVGGADTQYFGPGTRLTVL.

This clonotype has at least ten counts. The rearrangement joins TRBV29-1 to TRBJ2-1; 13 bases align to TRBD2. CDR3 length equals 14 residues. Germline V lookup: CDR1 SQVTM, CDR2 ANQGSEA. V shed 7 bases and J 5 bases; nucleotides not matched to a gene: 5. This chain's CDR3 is CSAGLAGPNNEQFF. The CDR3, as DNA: TGCAGCGCGGGACTAGCGGGACCCAACAATGAGCAGTTCTTC.

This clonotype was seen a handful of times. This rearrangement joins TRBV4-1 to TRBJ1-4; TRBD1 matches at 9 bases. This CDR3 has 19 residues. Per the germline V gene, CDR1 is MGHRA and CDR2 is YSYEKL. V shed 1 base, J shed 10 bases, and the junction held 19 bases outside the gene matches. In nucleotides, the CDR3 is TGCGCCAGCAGCCAAGGATCCGGTGATTTTACGGACAGGGGACCAAAACTGTTTTTT. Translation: CASSQGSGDFTDRGPKLFF.

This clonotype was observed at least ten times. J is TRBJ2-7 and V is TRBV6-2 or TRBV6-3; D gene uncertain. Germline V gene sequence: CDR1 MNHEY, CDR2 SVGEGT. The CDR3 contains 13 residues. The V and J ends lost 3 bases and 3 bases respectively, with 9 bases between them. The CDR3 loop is CASSYPFDYEQYF. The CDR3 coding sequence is TGTGCCAGCAGTTATCCTTTCGACTACGAGCAGTACTTC.

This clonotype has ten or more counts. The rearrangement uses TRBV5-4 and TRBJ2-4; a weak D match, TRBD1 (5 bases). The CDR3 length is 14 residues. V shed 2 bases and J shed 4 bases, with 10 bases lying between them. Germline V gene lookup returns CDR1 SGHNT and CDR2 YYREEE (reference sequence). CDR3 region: CASSFGHTKNIQYF. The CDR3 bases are TGTGCCAGCAGCTTTGGACATACAAAAAACATTCAGTACTTC.

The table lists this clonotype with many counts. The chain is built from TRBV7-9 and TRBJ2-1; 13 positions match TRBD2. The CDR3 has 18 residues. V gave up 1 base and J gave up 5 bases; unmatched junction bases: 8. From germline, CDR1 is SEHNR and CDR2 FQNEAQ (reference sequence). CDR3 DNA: TGTGCCAGCAGCTTAGGGACTGGACTAGCGGGAGTAAACAATGAGCAGTTCTTC. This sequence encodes CASSLGTGLAGVNNEQFF.

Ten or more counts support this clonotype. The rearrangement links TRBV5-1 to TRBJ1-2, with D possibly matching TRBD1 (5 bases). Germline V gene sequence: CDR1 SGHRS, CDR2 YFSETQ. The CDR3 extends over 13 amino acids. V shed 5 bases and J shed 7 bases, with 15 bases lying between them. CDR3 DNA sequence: TGCGCCAGCAGTTTCCAGGGAGCGTCTGGCTACACCTTC. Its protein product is CASSFQGASGYTF.

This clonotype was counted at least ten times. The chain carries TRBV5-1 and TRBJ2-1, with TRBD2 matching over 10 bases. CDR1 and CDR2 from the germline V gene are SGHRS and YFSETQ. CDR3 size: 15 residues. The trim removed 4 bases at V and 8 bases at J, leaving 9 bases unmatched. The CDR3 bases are TGCGCCAGCAGCCTACTAGCGGGAAGTTCCTATGAGCAGTTCTTC. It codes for CASSLLAGSSYEQFF.

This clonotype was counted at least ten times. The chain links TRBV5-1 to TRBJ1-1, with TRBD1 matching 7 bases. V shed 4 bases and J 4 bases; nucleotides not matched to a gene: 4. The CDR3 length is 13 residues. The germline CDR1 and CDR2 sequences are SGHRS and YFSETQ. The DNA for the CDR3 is TGCGCCAGCAGCAGGCAGGGGGTCACTGAAGCTTTCTTT. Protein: CASSRQGVTEAFF.

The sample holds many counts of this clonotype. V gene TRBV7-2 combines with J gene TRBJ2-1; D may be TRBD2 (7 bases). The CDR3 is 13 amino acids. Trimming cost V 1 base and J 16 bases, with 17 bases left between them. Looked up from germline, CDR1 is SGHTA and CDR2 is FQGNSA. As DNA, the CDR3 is TGTGCCAGCAGCTTAGTTCGGGGAGGGGGGTTATTCTTC. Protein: CASSLVRGGGLFF.

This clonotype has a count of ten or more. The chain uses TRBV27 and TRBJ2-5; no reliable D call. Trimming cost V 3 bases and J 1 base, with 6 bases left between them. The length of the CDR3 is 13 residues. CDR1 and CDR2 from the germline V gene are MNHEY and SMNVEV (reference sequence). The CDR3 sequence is CASSFLPQETQYF. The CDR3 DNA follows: TGTGCCAGCAGTTTCCTCCCCCAAGAGACCCAGTACTTC.

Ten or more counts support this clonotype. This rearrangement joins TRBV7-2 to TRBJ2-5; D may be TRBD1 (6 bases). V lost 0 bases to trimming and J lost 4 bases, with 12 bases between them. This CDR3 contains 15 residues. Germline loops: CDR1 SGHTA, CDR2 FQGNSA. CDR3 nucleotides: TGTGCCAGCAGCTTAGCCATGACAGGAGGAGAGACCCAGTACTTC. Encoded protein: CASSLAMTGGETQYF.

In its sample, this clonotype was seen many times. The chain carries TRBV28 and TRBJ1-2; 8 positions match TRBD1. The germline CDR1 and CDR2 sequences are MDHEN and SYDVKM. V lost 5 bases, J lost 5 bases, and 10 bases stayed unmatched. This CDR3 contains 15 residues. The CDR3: CASSKRDRYWYGYTF. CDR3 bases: TGTGCCAGCAGTAAAAGGGACAGGTATTGGTATGGCTACACCTTC.

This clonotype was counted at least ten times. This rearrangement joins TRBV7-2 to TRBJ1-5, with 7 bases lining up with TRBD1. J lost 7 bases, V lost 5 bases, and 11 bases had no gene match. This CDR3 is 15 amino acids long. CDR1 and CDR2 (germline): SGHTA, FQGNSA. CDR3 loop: CASSINRGDNQPQHF. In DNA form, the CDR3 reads TGTGCCAGCAGCATAAACAGGGGTGACAACCAGCCCCAGCATTTT.